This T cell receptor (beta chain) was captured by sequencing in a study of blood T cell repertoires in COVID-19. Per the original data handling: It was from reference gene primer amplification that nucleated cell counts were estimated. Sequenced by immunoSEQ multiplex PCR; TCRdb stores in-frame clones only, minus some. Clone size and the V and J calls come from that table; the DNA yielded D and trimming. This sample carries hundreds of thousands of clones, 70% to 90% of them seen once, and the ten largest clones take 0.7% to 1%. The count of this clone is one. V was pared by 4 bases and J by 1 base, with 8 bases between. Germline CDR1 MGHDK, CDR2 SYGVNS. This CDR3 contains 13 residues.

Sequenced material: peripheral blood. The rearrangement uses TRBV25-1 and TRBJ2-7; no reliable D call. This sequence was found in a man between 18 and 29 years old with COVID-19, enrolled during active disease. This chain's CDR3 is CASSAALSYEQYF. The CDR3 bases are TGTGCCAGCAGTGCTGCGCTTTCCTACGAGCAGTACTTC.